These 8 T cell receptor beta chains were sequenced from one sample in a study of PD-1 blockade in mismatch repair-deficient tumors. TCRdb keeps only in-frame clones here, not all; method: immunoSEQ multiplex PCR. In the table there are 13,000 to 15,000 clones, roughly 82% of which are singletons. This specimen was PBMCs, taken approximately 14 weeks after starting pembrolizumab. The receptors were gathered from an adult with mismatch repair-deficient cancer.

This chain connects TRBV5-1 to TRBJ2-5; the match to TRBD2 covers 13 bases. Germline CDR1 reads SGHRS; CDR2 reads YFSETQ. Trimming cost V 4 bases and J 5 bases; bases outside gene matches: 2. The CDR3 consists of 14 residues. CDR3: CASSLGLAGETQYF. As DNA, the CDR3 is TGCGCCAGCAGCCTGGGACTAGCGGGGGAGACCCAGTACTTC.

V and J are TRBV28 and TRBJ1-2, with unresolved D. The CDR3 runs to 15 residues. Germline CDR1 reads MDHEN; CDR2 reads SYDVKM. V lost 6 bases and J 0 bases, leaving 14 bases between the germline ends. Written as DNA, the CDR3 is TGTGCCAGCAGCCTCCTCCTCGGAGCTAACTATGGCTACACCTTC. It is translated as CASSLLLGANYGYTF.

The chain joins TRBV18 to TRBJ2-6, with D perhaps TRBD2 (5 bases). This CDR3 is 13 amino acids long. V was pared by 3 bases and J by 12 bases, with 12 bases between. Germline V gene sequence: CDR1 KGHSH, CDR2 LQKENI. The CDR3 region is CASSPNTGSVLTF. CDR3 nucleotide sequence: TGTGCCAGCTCACCTAACACGGGAAGCGTCCTGACTTTC. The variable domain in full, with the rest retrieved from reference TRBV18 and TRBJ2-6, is NAGVMQNPRHLVRRRGQEARLRCSPMKGHSHVYWYRQLPEEGLKFMVYLQKENIIDESGMPKERFSAEFPKEGPSILRIQQVVRGDSAAYFCASSPNTGSVLTFGAGSRLTVL.

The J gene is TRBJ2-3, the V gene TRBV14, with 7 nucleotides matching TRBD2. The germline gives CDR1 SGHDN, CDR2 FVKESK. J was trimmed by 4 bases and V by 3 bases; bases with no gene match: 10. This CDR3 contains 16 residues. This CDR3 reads CASSHVAGDPADTQYF. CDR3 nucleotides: TGTGCCAGCAGCCATGTAGCGGGCGATCCCGCAGATACGCAGTATTTT.

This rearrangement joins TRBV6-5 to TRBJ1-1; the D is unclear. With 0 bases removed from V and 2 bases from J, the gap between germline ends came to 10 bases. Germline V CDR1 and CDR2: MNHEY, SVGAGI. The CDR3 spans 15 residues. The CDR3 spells CASSYSIRGNTEAFF. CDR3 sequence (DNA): TGTGCCAGCAGTTACTCAATCCGGGGAAACACTGAAGCTTTCTTT.

The CDR3 reads CASSVEAGGVDGYTF. The CDR3 nucleotides are TGTGCCAGCAGCGTAGAGGCAGGGGGCGTCGATGGCTACACCTTC. The chain carries TRBV9 and TRBJ1-2, with TRBD1 identical over 8 bases. J gave up 6 bases and V 0 bases, and 7 bases lay outside the gene matches. The CDR3 is 15 amino acids. The germline V gene has CDR1 SGDLS and CDR2 YYNGEE.

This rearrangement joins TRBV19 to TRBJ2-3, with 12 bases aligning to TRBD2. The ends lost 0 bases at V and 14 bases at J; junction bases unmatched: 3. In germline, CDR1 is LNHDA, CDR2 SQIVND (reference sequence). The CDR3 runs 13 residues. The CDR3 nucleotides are TGTGCCAGTAGTATAGAGGAGACTAGCGGGAGGTATTTT. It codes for CASSIEETSGRYF. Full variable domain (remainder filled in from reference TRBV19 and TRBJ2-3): DGGITQSPKYLFRKEGQNVTLSCEQNLNHDAMYWYRQDPGQGLRLIYYSQIVNDFQKGDIAEGYSVSREKKESFPLTVTSAQKNPTAFYLCASSIEETSGRYFGPGTRLTVL.

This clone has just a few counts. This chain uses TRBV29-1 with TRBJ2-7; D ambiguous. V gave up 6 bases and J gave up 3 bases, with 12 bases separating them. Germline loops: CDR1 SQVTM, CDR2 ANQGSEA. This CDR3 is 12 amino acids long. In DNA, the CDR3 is TGCAGCGTCCTAGGAGACCGCTACGAGCAGTACTTC. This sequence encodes CSVLGDRYEQYF.